This TCR beta chain was documented in a study of early T cells in non-severe SARS-CoV-2 infection. Researchers attached unique molecular identifiers to individual cDNA molecules. MiXCR, applied by TCRdb to the 5' RACE reads, yields one record per CDR3 protein. The table has some 97,000 distinct CDR3 sequences, around 10% seen once. V was pared by 0 bases and J by 2 bases, with 4 bases of the junction left unmatched. This CDR3 contains 15 residues. Germline-derived CDR1 and CDR2 are LGHNA and YSLEER. This clonotype was counted between two and nine times. The chain carries TRBV4-3 and TRBJ2-7; 7 positions match TRBD2. The starting material was whole blood, obtained at baseline. The origin of this receptor is an adult who was a healthcare worker with PCR-confirmed SARS-CoV-2 infection or an uninfected control (not recorded which). The CDR3: CASSQEMGGAYEQYF. CDR3 in DNA: TGCGCCAGCAGCCAAGAGATGGGGGGGGCCTACGAGCAGTACTTC.